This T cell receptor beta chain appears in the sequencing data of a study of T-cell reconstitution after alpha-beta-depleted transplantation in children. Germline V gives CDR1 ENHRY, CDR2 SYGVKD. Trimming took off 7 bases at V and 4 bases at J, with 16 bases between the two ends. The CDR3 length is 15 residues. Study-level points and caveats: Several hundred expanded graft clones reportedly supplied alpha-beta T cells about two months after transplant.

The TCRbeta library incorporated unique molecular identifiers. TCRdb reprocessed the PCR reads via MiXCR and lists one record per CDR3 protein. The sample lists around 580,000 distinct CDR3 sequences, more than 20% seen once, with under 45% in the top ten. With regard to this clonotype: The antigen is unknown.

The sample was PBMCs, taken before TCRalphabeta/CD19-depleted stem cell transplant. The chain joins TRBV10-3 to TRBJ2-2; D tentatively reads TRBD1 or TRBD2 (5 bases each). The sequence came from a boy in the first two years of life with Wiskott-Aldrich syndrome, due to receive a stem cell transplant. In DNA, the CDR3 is TGTGCCATCAACGCCGGGACGGCGTCCACCGGGGAGCTGTTTTTT. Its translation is CAINAGTASTGELFF.